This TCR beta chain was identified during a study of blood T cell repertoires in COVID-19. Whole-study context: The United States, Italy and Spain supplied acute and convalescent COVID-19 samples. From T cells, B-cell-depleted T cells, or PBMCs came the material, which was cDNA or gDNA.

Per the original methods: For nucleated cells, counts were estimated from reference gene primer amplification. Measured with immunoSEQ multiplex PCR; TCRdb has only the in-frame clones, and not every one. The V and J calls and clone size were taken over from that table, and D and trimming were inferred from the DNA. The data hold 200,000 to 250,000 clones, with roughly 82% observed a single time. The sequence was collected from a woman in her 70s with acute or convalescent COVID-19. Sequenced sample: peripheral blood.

The CDR3 sequence is CASSQAVGQGGAEAFF. The CDR3 DNA follows: TGTGCCAGCAGCCAAGCCGTGGGACAGGGAGGGGCTGAAGCTTTCTTT. V and J are TRBV4-2 and TRBJ1-1, with TRBD1 identical over 9 bases. Germline-derived CDR1 and CDR2 are LGHNA and YNFKEQ. With 1 base clipped from V and 6 bases from J, the junction kept 9 bases outside the gene matches. The CDR3 has 16 amino acids.